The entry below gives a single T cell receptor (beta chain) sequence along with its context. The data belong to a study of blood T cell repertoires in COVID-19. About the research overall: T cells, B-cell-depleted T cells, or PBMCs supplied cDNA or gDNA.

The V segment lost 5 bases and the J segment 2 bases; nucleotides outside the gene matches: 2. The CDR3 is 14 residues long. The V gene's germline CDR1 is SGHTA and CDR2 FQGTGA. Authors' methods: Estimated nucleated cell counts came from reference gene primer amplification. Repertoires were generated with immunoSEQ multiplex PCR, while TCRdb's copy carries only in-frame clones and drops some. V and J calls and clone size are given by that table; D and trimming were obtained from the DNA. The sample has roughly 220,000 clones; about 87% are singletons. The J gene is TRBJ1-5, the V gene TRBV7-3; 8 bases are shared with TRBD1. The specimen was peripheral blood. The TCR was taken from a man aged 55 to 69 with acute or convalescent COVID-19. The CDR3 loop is CASSLTGGNQPQHF. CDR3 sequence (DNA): TGTGCCAGCAGCCTGACAGGGGGCAATCAGCCCCAGCATTTT. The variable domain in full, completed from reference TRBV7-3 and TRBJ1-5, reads GAGVSQTPSNKVTEKGKYVELRCDPISGHTALYWYRQSLGQGPEFLIYFQGTGAADDSGLPNDRFFAVRPEGSVSTLKIQRTERGDSAVYLCASSLTGGNQPQHFGDGTRLSIL.